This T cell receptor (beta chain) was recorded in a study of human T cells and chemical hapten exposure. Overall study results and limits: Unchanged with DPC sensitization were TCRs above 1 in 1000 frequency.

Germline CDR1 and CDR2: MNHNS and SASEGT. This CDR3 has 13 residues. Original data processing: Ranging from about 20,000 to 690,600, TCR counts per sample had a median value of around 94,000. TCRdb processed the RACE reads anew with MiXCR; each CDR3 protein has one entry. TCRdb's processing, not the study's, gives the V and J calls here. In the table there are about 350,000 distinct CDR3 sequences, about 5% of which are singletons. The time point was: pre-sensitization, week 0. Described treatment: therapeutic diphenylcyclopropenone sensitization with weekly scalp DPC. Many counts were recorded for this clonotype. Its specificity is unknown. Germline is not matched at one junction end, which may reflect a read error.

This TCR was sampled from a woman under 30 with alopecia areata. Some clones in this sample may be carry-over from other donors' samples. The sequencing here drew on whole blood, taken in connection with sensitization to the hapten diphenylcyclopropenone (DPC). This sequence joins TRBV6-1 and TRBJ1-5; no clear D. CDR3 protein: CTSGETRNQPQHF. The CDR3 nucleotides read TGTACCAGTGGGGAGACGCGCAATCAGCCCCAGCATTTT.